This TCR beta chain was profiled in a study of cytomegalovirus exposure and HLA in healthy donors. Germline loops: CDR1 LNHDA, CDR2 SQIVND (reference sequence). CDR3 size: 14 residues. The V gene lost 3 bases and the J gene lost 4 bases, with 12 bases spanning the gap. With 60 Vbeta and 13 Jbeta primers, the PCR was carried out. Method: immunoSEQ multiplex PCR; TCRdb's copy keeps in-frame clones and lacks some. Of about 180,000 clones listed, about four fifths are singletons. The sequencing sample was made of PBMCs. The receptor comes from a male donor in good health and CMV-seronegative. The rearrangement uses TRBV19 and TRBJ1-1; a possible D gene is TRBD1 (6 bases). DNA for the CDR3: TGTGCCAGTAGTATGGTTCAGGGGTCCACTGAAGCTTTCTTT. This translates into CASSMVQGSTEAFF.